This TCR beta chain was identified in a study of T-cell memory formation after mild COVID-19. The overall study: Among the donors, TCR clusters were largely specific to each donor.

TCRdb used MiXCR to reprocess the 5' RACE reads, holding one entry per CDR3 protein. The sample yields 200,000 to 300,000 distinct CDR3 sequences, just over 15% seen once. General study points: The study detected some responding clones in pre-infection memory, suggesting cross-reactive memory joined.

The V gene's germline CDR1 is KGHSH and CDR2 LQKENI. CDR3 length: 13 residues. This clonotype was detected a few times. Its antigen is undetermined. Germline and junction disagree at one end, which may indicate a read error. The rearrangement joins TRBV18 to TRBJ2-1, with D perhaps given as TRBD1 or TRBD2 (5 bases each). Input material: PBMCs or a T cell subset sorted from them (not recorded which). This TCR was sampled from an adult woman who had mild COVID-19 (a few samples of this study predate the infection). Cell type and time point are not known. The CDR3 sequence: CASSPNQGDVVLF. The CDR3 DNA is TGTGCCAGCTCACCAAACCAAGGGGACGTTGTGCTCTTC.